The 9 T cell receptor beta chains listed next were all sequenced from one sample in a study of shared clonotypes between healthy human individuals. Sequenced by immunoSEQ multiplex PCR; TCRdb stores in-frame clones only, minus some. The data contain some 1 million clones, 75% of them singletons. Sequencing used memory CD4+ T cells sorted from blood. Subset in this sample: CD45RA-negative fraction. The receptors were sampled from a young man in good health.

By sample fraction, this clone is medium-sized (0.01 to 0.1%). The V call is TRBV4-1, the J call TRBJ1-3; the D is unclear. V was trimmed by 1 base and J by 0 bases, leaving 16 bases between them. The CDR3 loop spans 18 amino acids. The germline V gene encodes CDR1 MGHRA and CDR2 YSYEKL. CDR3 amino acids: CASSQVDLGFSSGNTIYF. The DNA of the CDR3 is TGCGCCAGCAGCCAAGTAGATCTCGGGTTCAGCTCTGGAAACACCATATATTTT.

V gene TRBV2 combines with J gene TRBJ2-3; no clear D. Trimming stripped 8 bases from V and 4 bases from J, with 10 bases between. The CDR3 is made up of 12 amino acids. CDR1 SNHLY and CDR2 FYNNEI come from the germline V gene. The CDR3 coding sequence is TGTGCCAGCCTAGTGGTGCCAGATACGCAGTATTTT. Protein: CASLVVPDTQYF.

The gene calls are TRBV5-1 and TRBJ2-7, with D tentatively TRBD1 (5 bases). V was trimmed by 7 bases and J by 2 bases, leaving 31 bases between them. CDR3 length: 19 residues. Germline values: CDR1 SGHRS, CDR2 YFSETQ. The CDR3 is CASYLSPQDSDLPTYEQYF. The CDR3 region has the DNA TGCGCCAGCTACCTCAGCCCCCAAGACAGTGACCTTCCTACCTACGAGCAGTACTTC.

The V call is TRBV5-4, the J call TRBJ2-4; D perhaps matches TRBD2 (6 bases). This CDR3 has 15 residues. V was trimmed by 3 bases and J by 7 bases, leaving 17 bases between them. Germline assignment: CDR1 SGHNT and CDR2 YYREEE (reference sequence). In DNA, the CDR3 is TGTGCCAGCAGCTCTTACCCGGGCGGAGGGAACATTCAGTACTTC. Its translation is CASSSYPGGGNIQYF.

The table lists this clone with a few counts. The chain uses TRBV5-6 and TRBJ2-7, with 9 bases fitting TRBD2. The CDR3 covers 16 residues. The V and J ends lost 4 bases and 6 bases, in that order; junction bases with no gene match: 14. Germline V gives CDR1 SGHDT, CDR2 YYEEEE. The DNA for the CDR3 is TGTGCCAGCAGCACCCGGTCGTTAGCGGGAGTACTCGAGCAGTACTTC. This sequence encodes CASSTRSLAGVLEQYF.

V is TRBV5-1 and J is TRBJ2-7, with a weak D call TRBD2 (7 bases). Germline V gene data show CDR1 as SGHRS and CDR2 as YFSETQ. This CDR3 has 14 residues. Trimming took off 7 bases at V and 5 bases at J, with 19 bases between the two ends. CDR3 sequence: CASSLRGAGNEQYF. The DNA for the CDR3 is TGCGCCAGCTCTCTCCGGGGGGCCGGCAACGAGCAGTACTTC.

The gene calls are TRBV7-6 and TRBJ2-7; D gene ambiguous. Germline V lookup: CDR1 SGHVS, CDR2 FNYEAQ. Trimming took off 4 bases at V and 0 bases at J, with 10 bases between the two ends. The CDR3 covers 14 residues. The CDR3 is CASSSPGISYEQYF. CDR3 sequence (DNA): TGTGCCAGCAGCTCGCCTGGGATCTCCTACGAGCAGTACTTC.

The CDR3 DNA sequence: TGTGCCAGCAGCAAATATAGAGACGGAAACTCTGGAAACACCATATATTTT. This encodes CASSKYRDGNSGNTIYF. The chain has TRBV21-1 and TRBJ1-3. TRBV21-1 has pseudogene status. CDR3 size: 17 residues.

DNA for the CDR3: TGTGCCAGCAGGAGACAGGGAGATCAGCCCCAGCATTTT. The encoded protein is CASRRQGDQPQHF. The rearrangement uses TRBV6-1 and TRBJ1-5, with 7 bases lining up with TRBD1. V lost 6 bases and J lost 5; bases outside the gene matches: 4. The CDR3 length is 13 residues. Germline V gene sequence: CDR1 MNHNS, CDR2 SASEGT.